A selection of T cell receptor beta chains follows, all from one sample in a study of CD8+CD57+ T cells in acquired aplastic anemia. TCRdb itself ran the reads through MiXCR, one entry per CDR3 protein. The sample holds 75,000 to 100,000 distinct CDR3 sequences; around 62% are singletons and the top ten take around three fifths. The sample comprised sorted CD4+, CD8+, or CD8+CD57+ T cells (not recorded which) from PBMCs. All receptors derive from a human donor with aplastic anemia. CDR3s leave out the opening cysteine and the closing phenylalanine or tryptophan. Fields, in order: clone size, V gene, J gene, CDR3 protein. For some rows the clone size is stated as once, few or many, or as a class when expanded; others skip it.

once,TRBV2,TRBJ2-7,ASSEGLAGGYEQY
NA,TRBV24-1,TRBJ2-1,ATSDSPGQGQSNEQF
few,TRBV19,TRBJ2-5,ASSISWDVKTQY
many,TRBV10-3,TRBJ1-2,AISEPQGVVGGYT
NA,TRBV7-9,TRBJ1-1,ASSLFSTEAF
NA,TRBV29-1,TRBJ1-5,SVPGQGTQPQH
few,TRBV20-1,TRBJ2-1,SASFSGTDYNEQF
NA,TRBV12-3/TRBV12-4,TRBJ1-6,ASTPPGNSPLH
few,TRBV20-1,TRBJ1-6,SASFQGKSPLH
NA,TRBV25-1,TRBJ1-5,ASSERYGTGSQPQH
NA,TRBV20-1,TRBJ2-2,SARESRRAYTGELF
NA,TRBV7-9,TRBJ2-7,ASSLGGVHEQY
NA,TRBV25-1,TRBJ1-2,ASSAPGTLHRSFT
once,TRBV15,TRBJ2-3,ATSRDSSSGGRTDTQY
NA,TRBV10-3,TRBJ1-1,AIQGTGTEAF
once,TRBV7-2,TRBJ1-1,ASSLRTNTEAF
NA,TRBV7-9,TRBJ2-5,ASSLGDIQETQY
NA,TRBV11-1,TRBJ1-5,ASSGGQGGGNQPQH
NA,TRBV29-1,TRBJ1-2,SVRHRQNYGYT
NA,TRBV5-1,TRBJ2-7,ASSYQKTGAGSYEQY
NA,TRBV25-1,TRBJ1-1,ASSDQLQGRHTEAF
once,TRBV7-2,TRBJ2-5,ATRTGPTATQY
NA,TRBV2,TRBJ2-5,ASYSRGRETQY
NA,TRBV9,TRBJ1-6,ASSPGTSSYNSPLH
NA,TRBV24-1,TRBJ2-3,ATGSAGTDTQY
few,TRBV10-3,TRBJ2-3,AISDGGVGTDTQY
NA,TRBV7-2,TRBJ2-7,ASSFYSSYEQY
NA,TRBV14,TRBJ1-2,ASSQEPGYGYT
NA,TRBV20-1,TRBJ2-1,SAEPGGQSSYNEQF
NA,TRBV2,TRBJ2-1,ASSEGIAGGEQF
once,TRBV10-3,TRBJ2-3,ATALAGSRTLRTDTQY
NA,TRBV2,TRBJ2-7,ATGVGGPYEQY
few,TRBV20-1,TRBJ2-3,SARDPPVSGTPSTDTQY
few,TRBV25-1,TRBJ2-7,ASSDSGQLGHEQY
NA,TRBV12-3/TRBV12-4,TRBJ1-6,ASSLRDRGRALH
NA,TRBV6-1,TRBJ1-1,AITGWANTEAF
few,TRBV15,TRBJ1-2,ATSSGGGNYGYT
NA,TRBV15,TRBJ2-1,ATSRGTSGSTEQF
NA,TRBV5-5,TRBJ1-1,ASSLRQVNTEAF
NA,TRBV5-6,TRBJ1-2,ASSLGGATNYGYT